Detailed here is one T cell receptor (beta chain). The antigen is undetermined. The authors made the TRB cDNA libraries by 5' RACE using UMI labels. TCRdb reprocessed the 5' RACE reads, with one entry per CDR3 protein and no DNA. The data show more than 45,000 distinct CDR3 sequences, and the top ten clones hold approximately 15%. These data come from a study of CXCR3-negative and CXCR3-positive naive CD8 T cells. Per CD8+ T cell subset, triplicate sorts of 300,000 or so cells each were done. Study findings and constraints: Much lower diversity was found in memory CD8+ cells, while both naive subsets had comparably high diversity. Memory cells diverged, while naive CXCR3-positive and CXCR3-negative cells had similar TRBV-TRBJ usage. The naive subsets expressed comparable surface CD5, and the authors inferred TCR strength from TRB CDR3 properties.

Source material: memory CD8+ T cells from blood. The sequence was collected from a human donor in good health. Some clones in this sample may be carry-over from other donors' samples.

The CDR3 here is CASSEEAVSEAFF. This chain connects TRBV2 to TRBJ1-1. Germline values: CDR1 SNHLY, CDR2 FYNNEI. This CDR3 region has 13 residues.